This T cell receptor beta chain was observed in a study of blood T cell repertoires in COVID-19. V shed 3 bases and J 2 bases; nucleotides not matched to a gene: 7. This CDR3 is built from 16 residues. In germline, CDR1 is DFQATT, CDR2 SNEGSKA (reference sequence). Membership in each cohort depended on participant-reported clinical history. TCRdb's table, derived via immunoSEQ multiplex PCR, lists solely in-frame clones and lacks some. The repertoire holds about 140,000 clones, approximately 85% seen once, with about 3.4% in the top ten. This clonotype originated in a woman between 50 and 59 years old with acute COVID-19. The chain links TRBV20-1 to TRBJ2-7, with 13 positions matching TRBD2. Material for sequencing was PBMCs or T cells enriched from blood (not recorded which). The CDR3 reads CSASLLLAGGTYEQYF. Written as DNA, the CDR3 is TGCAGTGCTAGTCTCTTACTAGCGGGAGGGACCTACGAGCAGTACTTC.